The clone carrying this T cell receptor beta chain was seen many times. Its matching antigen is unknown. The data stem from a study of regulatory T cells in long-lasting Graves disease. The overall study: Positivity for TSH receptor antibodies plus over 5 years of antithyroid drugs meant persistent Graves' disease. Findings and limits, study-wide: Persistent cases favored TRBV28, TRBJ1-2 and TRBJ2-5.

Assembly of TCR beta libraries relied on iRepertoire HTBI primers together with Arm-PCR of CDR3 regions. TCRdb analysed the multiplex PCR reads with MiXCR anew, one entry per CDR3 protein. The data hold roughly 400,000 distinct CDR3 sequences, with less than 25% observed a single time. Trimming cost V 2 bases and J 3 bases, with 5 bases left between them. The CDR3 is 11 amino acids. Germline V gives CDR1 SQVTM, CDR2 ANQGSEA. Sample time point: persistent/refractory GD, antithyroid drugs over 5 years with positive TRAb. After RNA was extracted from PBMCs, the TCR library was made from it. Guidelines of the American Thyroid Association were used to diagnose Graves' disease. Patients came through an endocrinology department, and that department was in Xi'an, China.

This specimen was peripheral blood mononuclear cells (PBMCs), taken when the disease was refractory, from a patient treated with antithyroid drugs. This TCR was recovered from a female donor with Graves disease. The V and J genes are TRBV29-1 and TRBJ2-7; D is undetermined. Here the CDR3 reads CSVERSYEQYF. Written as DNA, the CDR3 is TGCAGCGTTGAAAGGAGCTACGAGCAGTACTTC.